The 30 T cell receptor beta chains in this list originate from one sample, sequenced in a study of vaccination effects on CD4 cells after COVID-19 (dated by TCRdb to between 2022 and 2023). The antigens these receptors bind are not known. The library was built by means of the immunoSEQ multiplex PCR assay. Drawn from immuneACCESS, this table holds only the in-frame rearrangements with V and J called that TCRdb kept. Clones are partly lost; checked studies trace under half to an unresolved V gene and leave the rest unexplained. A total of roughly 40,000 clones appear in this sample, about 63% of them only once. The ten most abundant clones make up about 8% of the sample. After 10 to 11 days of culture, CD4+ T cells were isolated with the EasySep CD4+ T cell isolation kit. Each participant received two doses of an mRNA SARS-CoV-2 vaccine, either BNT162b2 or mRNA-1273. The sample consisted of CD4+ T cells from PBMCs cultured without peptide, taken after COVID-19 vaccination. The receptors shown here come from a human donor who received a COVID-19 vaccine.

CDR3 DNA sequence: TGTGCCAGCAGCTCTAACCGGGACAGGGATTACTATGGCTACACCTTC. Protein product: CASSSNRDRDYYGYTF. The V and J genes are TRBV11-2 and TRBJ1-2; TRBD1 agrees at 9 bases. The length of the CDR3 is 16 residues. CDR1 is SGHAT, CDR2 FQNNGV, per germline. V lost 4 bases and J lost 3; bases outside the gene matches: 9.

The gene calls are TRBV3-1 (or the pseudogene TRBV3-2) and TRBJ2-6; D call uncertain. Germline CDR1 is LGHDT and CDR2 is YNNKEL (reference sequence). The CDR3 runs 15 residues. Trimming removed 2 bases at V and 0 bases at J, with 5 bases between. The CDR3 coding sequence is TGTGCCAGCAGCCAAAGCAACTCTGGGGCCAACGTCCTGACTTTC. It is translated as CASSQSNSGANVLTF.

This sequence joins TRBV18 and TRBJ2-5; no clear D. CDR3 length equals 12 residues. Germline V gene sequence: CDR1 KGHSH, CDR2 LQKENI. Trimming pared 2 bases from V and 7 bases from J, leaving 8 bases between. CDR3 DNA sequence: TGTGCCAGCTCACCAGCTGCCGGGACCCAGTACTTC. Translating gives CASSPAAGTQYF. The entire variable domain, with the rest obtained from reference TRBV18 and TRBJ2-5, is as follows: NAGVMQNPRHLVRRRGQEARLRCSPMKGHSHVYWYRQLPEEGLKFMVYLQKENIIDESGMPKERFSAEFPKEGPSILRIQQVVRGDSAAYFCASSPAAGTQYFGPGTRLLVL.

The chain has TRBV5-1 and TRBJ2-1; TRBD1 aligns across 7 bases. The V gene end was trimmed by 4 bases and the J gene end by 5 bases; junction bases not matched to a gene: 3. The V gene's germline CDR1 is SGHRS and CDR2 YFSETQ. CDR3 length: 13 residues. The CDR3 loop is CASSRGQNNEQFF. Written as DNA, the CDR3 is TGCGCCAGCAGCAGGGGACAGAACAATGAGCAGTTCTTC.

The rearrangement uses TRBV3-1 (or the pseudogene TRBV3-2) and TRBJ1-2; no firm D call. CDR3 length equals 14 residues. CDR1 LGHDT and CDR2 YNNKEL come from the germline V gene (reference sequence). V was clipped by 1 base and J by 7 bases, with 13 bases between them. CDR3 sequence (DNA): TGTGCCAGCAGCCAAGGTTCGGGTTCGAGTGGCTACACCTTC. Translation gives CASSQGSGSSGYTF.

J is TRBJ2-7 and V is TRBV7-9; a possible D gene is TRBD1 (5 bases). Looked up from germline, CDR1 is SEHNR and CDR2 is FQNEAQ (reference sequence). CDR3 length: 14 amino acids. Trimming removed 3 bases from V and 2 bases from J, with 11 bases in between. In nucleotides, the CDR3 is TGTGCCAGCAGCTTGTGGGGCACAGCCTACGAGCAGTACTTC. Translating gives CASSLWGTAYEQYF.

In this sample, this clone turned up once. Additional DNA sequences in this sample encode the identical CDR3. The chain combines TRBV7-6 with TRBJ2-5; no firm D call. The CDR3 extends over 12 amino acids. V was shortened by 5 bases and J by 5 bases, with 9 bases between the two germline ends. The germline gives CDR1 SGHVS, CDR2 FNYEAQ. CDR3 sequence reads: CASSPNPETQYF. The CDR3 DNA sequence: TGTGCCAGCAGCCCCAACCCCGAGACCCAGTACTTC.

CDR3 sequence (DNA): TGCAGTGCCAGAAGCTCCTACGAGCAGTACTTC. It is translated as CSARSSYEQYF. The chain uses TRBV20-1 and TRBJ2-7; D remains ambiguous. The CDR3 is made up of 11 amino acids. V was cut by 6 bases and J by 0 bases, with 6 bases left in between. Germline lookup yields CDR1 DFQATT and CDR2 SNEGSKA (reference sequence).

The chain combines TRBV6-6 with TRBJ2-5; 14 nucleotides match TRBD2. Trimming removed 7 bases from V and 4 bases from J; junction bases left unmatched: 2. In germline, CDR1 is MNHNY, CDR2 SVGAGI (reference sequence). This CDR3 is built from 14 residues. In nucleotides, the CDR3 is TGTGCCAGCAAGGGACTAGCGGGGGCAGAGACCCAGTACTTC. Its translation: CASKGLAGAETQYF.

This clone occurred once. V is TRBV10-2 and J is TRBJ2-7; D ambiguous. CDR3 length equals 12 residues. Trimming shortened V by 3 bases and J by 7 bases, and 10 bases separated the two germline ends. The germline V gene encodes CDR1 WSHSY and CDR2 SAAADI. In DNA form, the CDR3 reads TGCGCCAGCAGTGATAGCAGTCAAGAGCAGTACTTC. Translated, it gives CASSDSSQEQYF.

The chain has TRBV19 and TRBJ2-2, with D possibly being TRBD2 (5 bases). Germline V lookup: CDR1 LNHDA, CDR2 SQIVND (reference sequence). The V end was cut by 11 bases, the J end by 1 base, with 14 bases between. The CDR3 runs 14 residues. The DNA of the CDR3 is TGTGCCTCCCAGTGGACTGGGAACACCGGGGAGCTGTTTTTT. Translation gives CASQWTGNTGELFF.

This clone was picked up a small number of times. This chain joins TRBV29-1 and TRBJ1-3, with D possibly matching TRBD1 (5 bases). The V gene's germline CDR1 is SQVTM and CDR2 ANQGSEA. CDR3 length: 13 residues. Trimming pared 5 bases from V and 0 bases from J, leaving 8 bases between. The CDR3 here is CSVQGFSGNTIYF. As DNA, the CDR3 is TGCAGCGTTCAGGGTTTCTCTGGAAACACCATATATTTT.

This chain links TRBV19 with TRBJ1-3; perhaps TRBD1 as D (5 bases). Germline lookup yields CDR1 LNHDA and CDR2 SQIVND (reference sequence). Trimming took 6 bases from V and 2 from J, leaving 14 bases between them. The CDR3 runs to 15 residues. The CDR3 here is CASSTEGVAGNTIYF. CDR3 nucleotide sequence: TGTGCCAGTAGCACTGAAGGGGTCGCTGGAAACACCATATATTTT.

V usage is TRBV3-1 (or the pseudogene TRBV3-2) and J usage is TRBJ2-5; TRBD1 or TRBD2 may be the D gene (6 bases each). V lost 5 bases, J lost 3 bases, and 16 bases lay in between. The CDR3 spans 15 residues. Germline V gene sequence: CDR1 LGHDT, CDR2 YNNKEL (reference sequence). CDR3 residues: CASSSRGTQKETQYF. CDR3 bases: TGTGCCAGCAGCTCCCGCGGGACACAAAAAGAGACCCAGTACTTC.

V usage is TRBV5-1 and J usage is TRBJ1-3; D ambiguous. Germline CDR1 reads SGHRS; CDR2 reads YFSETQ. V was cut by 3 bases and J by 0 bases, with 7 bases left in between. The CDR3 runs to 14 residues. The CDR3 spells CASSYGRSGNTIYF. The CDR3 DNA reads TGCGCCAGCAGCTATGGCCGCTCTGGAAACACCATATATTTT.

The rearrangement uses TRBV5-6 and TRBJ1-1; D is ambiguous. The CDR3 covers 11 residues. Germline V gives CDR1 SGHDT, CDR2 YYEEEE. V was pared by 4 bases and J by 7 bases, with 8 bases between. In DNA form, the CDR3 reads TGTGCCAGCAGCCGGCGGCTTGAAGCTTTCTTT. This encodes CASSRRLEAFF.

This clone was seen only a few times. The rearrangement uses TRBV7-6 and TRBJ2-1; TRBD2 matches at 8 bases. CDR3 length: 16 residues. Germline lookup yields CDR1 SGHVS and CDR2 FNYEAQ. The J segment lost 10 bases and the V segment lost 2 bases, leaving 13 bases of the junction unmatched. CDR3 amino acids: CASSLMAGGAQWEQFF. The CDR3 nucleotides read TGTGCCAGCAGCTTAATGGCGGGGGGCGCACAATGGGAGCAGTTCTTC.

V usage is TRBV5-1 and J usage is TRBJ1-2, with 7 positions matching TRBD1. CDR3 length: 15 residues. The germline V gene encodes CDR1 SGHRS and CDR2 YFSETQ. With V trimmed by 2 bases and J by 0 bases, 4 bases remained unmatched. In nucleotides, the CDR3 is TGCGCCAGCAGCTTAGACAGGGTAGCTAACTATGGCTACACCTTC. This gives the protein CASSLDRVANYGYTF.

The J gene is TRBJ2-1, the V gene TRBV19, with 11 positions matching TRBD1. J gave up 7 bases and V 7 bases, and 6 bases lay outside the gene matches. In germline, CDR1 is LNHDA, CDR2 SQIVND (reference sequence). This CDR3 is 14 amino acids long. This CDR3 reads CASKIGQGANEQFF. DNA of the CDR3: TGTGCCAGTAAAATCGGACAGGGGGCTAATGAGCAGTTCTTC.

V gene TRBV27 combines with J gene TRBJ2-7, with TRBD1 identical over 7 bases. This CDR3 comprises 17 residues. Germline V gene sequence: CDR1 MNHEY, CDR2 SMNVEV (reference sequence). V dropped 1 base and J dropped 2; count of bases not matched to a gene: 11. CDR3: CASSLFGRLQGTYEQYF. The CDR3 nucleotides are TGTGCCAGCAGTTTATTCGGCCGATTACAGGGGACCTACGAGCAGTACTTC.

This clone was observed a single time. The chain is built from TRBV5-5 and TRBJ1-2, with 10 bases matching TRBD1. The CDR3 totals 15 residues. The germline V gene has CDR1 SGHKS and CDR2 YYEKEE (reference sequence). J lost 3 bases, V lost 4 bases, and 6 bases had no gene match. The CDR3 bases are TGTGCCAGCAGCGACCGGGACAGGGGCTACTATGGCTACACCTTC. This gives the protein CASSDRDRGYYGYTF. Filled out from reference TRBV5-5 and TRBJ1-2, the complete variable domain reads DAGVTQSPTHLIKTRGQQVTLRCSPISGHKSVSWYQQVLGQGPQFIFQYYEKEERGRGNFPDRFSARQFPNYSSELNVNALLLGDSALYLCASSDRDRGYYGYTFGSGTRLTVV.

The CDR3, as DNA: TGTGCCAGCAGCCGCTTGATTCCGACAGGGGGGTTTCGTCAGCCCCAGCATTTT. Amino acid sequence: CASSRLIPTGGFRQPQHF. This chain links TRBV5-6 with TRBJ1-5, with 9 bases that match TRBD1. The CDR3 extends over 18 amino acids. The J segment lost 6 bases and the V segment lost 4 bases, leaving 17 bases of the junction unmatched. CDR1 and CDR2 (germline): SGHDT, YYEEEE.

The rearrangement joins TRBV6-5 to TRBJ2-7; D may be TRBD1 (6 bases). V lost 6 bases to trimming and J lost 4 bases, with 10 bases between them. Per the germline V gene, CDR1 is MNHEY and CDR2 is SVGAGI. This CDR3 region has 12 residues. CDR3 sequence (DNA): TGTGCCAGCAGCCCAGGACAGTACGAGCAGTACTTC. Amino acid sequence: CASSPGQYEQYF.

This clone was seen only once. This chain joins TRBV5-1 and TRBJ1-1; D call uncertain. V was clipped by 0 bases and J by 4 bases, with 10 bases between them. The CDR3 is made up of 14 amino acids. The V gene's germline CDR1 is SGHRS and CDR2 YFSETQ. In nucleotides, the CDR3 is TGCGCCAGCAGCTTGGATTTAGGTACCACTGAAGCTTTCTTT. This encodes CASSLDLGTTEAFF.

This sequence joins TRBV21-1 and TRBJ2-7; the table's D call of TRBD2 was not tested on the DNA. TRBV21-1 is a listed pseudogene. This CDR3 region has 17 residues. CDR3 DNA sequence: TGTGCCAGCAGCAAACGGTCGACTAGCGGGAGTGTGTACGAGCAGTACTTC. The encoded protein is CASSKRSTSGSVYEQYF.

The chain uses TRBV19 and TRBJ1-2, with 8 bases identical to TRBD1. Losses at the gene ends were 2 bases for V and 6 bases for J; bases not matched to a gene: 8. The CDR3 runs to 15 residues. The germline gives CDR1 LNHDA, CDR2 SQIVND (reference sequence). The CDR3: CASSIWGQDYDGYTF. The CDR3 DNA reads TGTGCCAGTAGTATATGGGGACAGGATTATGATGGCTACACCTTC.

The CDR3 sequence: CASSQAPDRGRQYF. The CDR3 nucleotides are TGTGCCAGCAGCCAAGCCCCAGACAGGGGGCGTCAGTACTTC. The genes are TRBV3-1 (or the pseudogene TRBV3-2) and TRBJ2-7; 10 nucleotides line up with TRBD1. With V trimmed by 1 base and J by 10 bases, 7 bases remained unmatched. Looked up from germline, CDR1 is LGHDT and CDR2 is YNNKEL (reference sequence). The CDR3 is 14 amino acids.

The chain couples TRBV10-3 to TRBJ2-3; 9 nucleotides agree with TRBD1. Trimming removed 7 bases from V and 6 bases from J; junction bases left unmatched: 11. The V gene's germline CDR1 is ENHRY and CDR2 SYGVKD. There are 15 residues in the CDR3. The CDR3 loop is CAITTGQGGGDTQYF. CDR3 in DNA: TGTGCCATCACCACGGGACAGGGTGGCGGTGATACGCAGTATTTT.

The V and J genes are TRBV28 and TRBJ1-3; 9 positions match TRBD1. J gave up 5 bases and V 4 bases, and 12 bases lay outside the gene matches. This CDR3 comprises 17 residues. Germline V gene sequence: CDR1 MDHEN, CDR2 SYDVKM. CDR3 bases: TGTGCCAGCAGTTCTCCGGGACAGGGCGCTAACCGAAACACCATATATTTT. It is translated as CASSSPGQGANRNTIYF.

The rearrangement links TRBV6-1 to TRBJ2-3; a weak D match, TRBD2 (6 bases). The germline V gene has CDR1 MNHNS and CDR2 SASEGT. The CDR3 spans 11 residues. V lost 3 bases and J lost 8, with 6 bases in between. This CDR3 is CASSEGGTQYF. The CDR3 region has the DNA TGTGCCAGCAGTGAGGGGGGTACGCAGTATTTT.